This TCR beta chain was sequenced for a study of blood T cell repertoires in COVID-19 (TCRdb year 2020). For the study in its entirety: Collaborator samples came from the United States, Italy and Spain and covered acute and convalescent phases of COVID-19. The prospective study material was composed of cDNA or gDNA derived from T cells, B-cell-depleted T cells, or PBMCs. The dataset comprised deeply sampled blood TCRbeta repertoires from subjects exposed to, actively infected with, or recovered from COVID-19. The repertoires were released in a freely available public database meant as a resource for research on the immune response to SARS-CoV-2. Samples were obtained from the ongoing ImmuneRACE study (first 160 participants) and from 1,000 to 1,500 subjects provided by 6 global collaborators. Nearly every sample came with metadata listing a de-identified subject ID, COVID-19 status, age in years and sex. HLA class I and class II types, where available, came from metadata supplied by the sample provider rather than from assay-based typing. The paper as a whole reports these results and caveats: How much clinical and demographic metadata was included differed by source and by participant, and the metadata was provided uncurated.

TCRbeta CDR3 regions were amplified from genomic DNA using the immunoSEQ Assay, a bias-controlled multiplex PCR. Processing in the source paper ran as follows. The number of nucleated cells in each sample was estimated from the amplification of reference gene primers within the assay. To quantify the absolute abundance of each unique TCRbeta CDR3 rearrangement, sequence reads were collapsed and filtered. For each sample, productive Simpson clonality was calculated as the square root of Simpson's diversity index over productive rearrangements. TCRdb took over this immuneACCESS table, retaining in-frame rearrangements with V and J assigned. Such tables are incomplete; in checked studies, under half of the missing clones stem from an unresolved V gene, and the remainder is unexplained. The DNA gave D and trimming, while V, J and clone size come from that table. This sample holds around 190,000 clones; roughly 91% were observed only once. The ten largest clones represent approximately 4% of the sample.

Worth noting for this clone: The antigen it binds to is not known. The sample holds no much larger clone one base away, and base qualities are not on file.

Each collaborating institution followed its own protocols to collect whole blood in K2EDTA tubes. For TCRbeta analysis, collaborators shipped samples in one of three forms: frozen whole blood, isolated PBMCs, or DNA extracted from either of those sample types. The CDR3, from cysteine to phenylalanine, totals 17 residues. This entry keeps only the CDR3 DNA: 51 bases, framed from base 1. The germline V gene provides CDR1 MNHEY and CDR2 SVGEGT. V sheds 4 bases and J sheds 0 bases, leaving 15 bases between their ends. The TCR originated in a human donor in a cohort sampled during active COVID-19. Sequenced sample: peripheral blood. The rearranged chain carries TRBV6-2 or TRBV6-3 and TRBJ2-2; possibly the D gene is TRBD1, per 5 matching bases. CDR3 loop: CASSFVSGRSNTGELFF. The bases are TGTGCCAGCAGTTTTGTCTCAGGGCGATCGAACACCGGGGAGCTGTTTTTT.